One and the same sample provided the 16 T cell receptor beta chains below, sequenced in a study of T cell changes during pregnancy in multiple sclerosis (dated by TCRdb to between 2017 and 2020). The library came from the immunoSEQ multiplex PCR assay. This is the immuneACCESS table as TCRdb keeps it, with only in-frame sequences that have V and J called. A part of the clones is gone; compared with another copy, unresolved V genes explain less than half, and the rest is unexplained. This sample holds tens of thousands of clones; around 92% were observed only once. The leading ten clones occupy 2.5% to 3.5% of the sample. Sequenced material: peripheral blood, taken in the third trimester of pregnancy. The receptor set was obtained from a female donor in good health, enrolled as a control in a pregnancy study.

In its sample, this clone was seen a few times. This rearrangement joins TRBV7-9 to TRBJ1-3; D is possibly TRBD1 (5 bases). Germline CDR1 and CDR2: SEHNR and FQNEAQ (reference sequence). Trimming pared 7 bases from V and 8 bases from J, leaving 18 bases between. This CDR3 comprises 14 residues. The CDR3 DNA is TGTGCCAGCATCCGGGGGGGGACTTTGGACACCATATATTTT. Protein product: CASIRGGTLDTIYF.

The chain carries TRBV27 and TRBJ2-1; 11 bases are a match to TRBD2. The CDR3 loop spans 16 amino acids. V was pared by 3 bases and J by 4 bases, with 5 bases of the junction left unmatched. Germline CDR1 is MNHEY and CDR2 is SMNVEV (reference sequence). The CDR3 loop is CASSFGVAGGYNEQFF. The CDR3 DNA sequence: TGTGCCAGCAGTTTCGGGGTAGCGGGAGGGTACAATGAGCAGTTCTTC.

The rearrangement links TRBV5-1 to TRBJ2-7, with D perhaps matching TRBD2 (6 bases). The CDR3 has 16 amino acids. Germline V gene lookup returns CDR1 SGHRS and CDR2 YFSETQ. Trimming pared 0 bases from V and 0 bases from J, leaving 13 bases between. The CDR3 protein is CASSLGLRGSSYEQYF. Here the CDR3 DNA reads TGCGCCAGCAGCTTGGGACTCCGGGGGAGCTCCTACGAGCAGTACTTC.

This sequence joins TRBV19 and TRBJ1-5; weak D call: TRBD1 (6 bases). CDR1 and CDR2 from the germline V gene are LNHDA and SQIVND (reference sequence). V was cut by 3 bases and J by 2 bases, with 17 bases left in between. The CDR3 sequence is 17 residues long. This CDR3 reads CASSMGVRRGGNQPQHF. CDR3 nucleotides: TGTGCCAGTAGTATGGGGGTACGCAGGGGTGGCAATCAGCCCCAGCATTTT.

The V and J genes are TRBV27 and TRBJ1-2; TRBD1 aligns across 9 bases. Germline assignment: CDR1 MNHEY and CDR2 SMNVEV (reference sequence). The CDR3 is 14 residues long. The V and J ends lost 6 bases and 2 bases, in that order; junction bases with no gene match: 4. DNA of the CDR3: TGTGCCAGCAGACCGGGACAGGGCAACTATGGCTACACCTTC. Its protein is CASRPGQGNYGYTF.

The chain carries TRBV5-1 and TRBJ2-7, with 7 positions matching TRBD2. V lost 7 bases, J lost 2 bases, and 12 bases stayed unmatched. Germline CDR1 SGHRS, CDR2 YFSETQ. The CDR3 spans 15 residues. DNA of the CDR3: TGCGCCAGCTCGTTGGAGGGACTATTACCCTACGAGCAGTACTTC. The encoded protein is CASSLEGLLPYEQYF.

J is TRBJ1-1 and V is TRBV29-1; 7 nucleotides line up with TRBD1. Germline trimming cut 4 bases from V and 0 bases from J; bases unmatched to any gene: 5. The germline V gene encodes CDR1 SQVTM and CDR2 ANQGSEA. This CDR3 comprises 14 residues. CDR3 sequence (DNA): TGCAGCGTTGGGAGGGGGCTCATGAACACTGAAGCTTTCTTT. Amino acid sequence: CSVGRGLMNTEAFF. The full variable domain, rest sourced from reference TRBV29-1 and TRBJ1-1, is SAVISQKPSRDICQRGTSLTIQCQVDSQVTMMFWYRQQPGQSLTLIATANQGSEATYESGFVIDKFPISRPNLTFSTLTVSNMSPEDSSIYLCSVGRGLMNTEAFFGQGTRLTVV.

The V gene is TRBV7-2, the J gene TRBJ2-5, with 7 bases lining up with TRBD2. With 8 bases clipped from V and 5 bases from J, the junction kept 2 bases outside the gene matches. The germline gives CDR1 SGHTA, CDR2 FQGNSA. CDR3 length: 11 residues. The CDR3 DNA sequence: TGTGCCAGCGGGCGGGGGGAGACCCAGTACTTC. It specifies CASGRGETQYF. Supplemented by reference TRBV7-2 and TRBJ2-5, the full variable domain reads GAGVSQSPSNKVTEKGKDVELRCDPISGHTALYWYRQSLGQGLEFLIYFQGNSAPDKSGLPSDRFSAERTGGSVSTLTIQRTQQEDSAVYLCASGRGETQYFGPGTRLLVL.

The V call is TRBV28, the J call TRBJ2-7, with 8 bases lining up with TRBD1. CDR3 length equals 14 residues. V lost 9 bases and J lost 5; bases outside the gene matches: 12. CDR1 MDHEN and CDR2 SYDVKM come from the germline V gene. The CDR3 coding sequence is TGTGCCAGTTATCCAGGGGGCGTCCCTAACGAGCAGTACTTC. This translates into CASYPGGVPNEQYF. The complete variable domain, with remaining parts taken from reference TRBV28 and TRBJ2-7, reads DVKVTQSSRYLVKRTGEKVFLECVQDMDHENMFWYRQDPGLGLRLIYFSYDVKMKEKGDIPEGYSVSREKKERFSLILESASTNQTSMYLCASYPGGVPNEQYFGPGTRLTVT.

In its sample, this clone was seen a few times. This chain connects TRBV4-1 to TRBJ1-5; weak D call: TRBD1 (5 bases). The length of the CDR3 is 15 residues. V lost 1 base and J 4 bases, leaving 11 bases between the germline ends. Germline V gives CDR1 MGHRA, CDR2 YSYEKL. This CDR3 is CASSQGVPGNQPQHF. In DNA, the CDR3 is TGCGCCAGCAGCCAAGGAGTACCAGGGAATCAGCCCCAGCATTTT.

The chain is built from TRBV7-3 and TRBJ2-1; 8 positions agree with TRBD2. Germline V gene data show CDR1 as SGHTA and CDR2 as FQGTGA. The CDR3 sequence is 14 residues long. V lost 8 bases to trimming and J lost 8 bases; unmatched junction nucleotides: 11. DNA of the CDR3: TGTGCCAGCCCCTCAGCGGGAGTGGGTTATGAGCAGTTCTTC. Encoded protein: CASPSAGVGYEQFF.

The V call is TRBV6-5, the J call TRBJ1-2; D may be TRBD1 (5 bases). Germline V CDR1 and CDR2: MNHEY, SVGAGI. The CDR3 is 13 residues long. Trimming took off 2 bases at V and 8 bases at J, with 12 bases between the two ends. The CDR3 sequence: CASSYDSLYGYTF. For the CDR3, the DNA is TGTGCCAGCAGTTACGACAGTTTGTACGGCTACACCTTC.

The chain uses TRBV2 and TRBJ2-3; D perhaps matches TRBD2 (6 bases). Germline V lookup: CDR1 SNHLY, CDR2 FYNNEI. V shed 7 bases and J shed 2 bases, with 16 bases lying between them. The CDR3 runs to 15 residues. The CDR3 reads CASKVEGLDTDTQYF. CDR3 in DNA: TGTGCCAGCAAGGTCGAGGGACTTGACACAGATACGCAGTATTTT.

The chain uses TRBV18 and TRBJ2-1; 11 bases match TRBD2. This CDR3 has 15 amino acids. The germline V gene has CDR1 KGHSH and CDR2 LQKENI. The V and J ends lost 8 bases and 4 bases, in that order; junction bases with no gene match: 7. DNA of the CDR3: TGTGCCAGCAAAGTGGGACTAGCGGTGTACAATGAGCAGTTCTTC. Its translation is CASKVGLAVYNEQFF.

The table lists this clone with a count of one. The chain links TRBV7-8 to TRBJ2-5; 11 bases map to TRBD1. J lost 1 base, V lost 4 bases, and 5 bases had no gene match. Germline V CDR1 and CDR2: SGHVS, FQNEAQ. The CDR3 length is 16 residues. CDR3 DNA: TGTGCCAGCAGCTCGGGACAGGGGGGGCCCCAAGAGACCCAGTACTTC. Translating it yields CASSSGQGGPQETQYF.

This chain's CDR3 is CASSSAAGYNEQFF. CDR3 sequence (DNA): TGTGCCAGCAGCTCCGCTGCGGGCTACAATGAGCAGTTCTTC. The chain is built from TRBV13 and TRBJ2-1; possible D gene TRBD2, 5 bases. The V gene's germline CDR1 is PRHDT and CDR2 FYEKMQ (reference sequence). V lost 4 bases and J lost 3, with 10 bases in between. The CDR3 spans 14 residues.